The rows below give T cell receptor beta chains drawn from one sample of a study of technical replicates of blood from a few donors. Only in-frame clones appear in the TCRdb table, and some are missing; sequencing was by immunoSEQ multiplex PCR. The sample yields approximately 82,000 clones, 85% to 95% seen once. Sequenced: T cells isolated from PBMCs. These receptors were obtained from a human donor in good health. Both conserved end residues are part of each CDR3. The order of the fields is CDR3 protein, CDR3 DNA, D gene, J gene, V gene, clone size. A D gene is named only where the DNA matches it firmly. Clone size is shown for a subset of rows, as once, few, many or a class of expanded clone.

CASSQGQENSYGYTF,TGTGCCAGCAGCCAAGGACAGGAGAACAGCTATGGCTACACCTTC,TRBD1,TRBJ1-2,TRBV6-5,once
CASSLRSVNTGELFF,TGTGCCAGCAGCTTGCGGAGCGTGAACACCGGGGAGCTGTTTTTT,NA,TRBJ2-2,TRBV7-9,once
CASSQGDMDYEQYF,TGTGCCAGCAGCCAAGGGGACATGGACTACGAGCAGTACTTC,NA,TRBJ2-7,TRBV5-4,NA
CASSLEWFPRQKRANTGELFF,TGTGCCAGCAGCTTAGAATGGTTCCCACGGCAGAAGCGGGCAAACACCGGGGAGCTGTTTTTT,NA,TRBJ2-2,TRBV7-6,once
CASSSAVSGRVSYEQYF,TGTGCCAGCAGCTCGGCGGTTAGCGGGAGGGTATCCTACGAGCAGTACTTC,TRBD2,TRBJ2-7,TRBV5-4,NA
CASSEGDRVVNEQYF,TGTGCCAGCAGCGAGGGGGACAGGGTTGTAAACGAGCAGTACTTC,TRBD1,TRBJ2-7,TRBV9,NA
CASSLLWDRGKDNYGYTF,TGTGCCAGCTCACTCCTGTGGGACAGGGGAAAAGATAACTATGGCTACACCTTC,TRBD1,TRBJ1-2,TRBV18,NA
CASSLDRDRNQPQHF,TGCGCCAGCAGCCTAGACAGGGATCGCAATCAGCCCCAGCATTTT,TRBD1,TRBJ1-5,TRBV4-1,NA
CASRSGTGQRGYTF,TGTGCCAGCAGATCCGGGACAGGCCAGCGGGGCTACACCTTC,TRBD1,TRBJ1-2,TRBV5-4,NA
CASTQGLYYNTEAFF,TGCGCCAGCACTCAGGGCCTATACTACAACACTGAAGCTTTCTTT,NA,TRBJ1-1,TRBV5-1,once
CASSAGTSPDTQYF,TGTGCCAGCAGCGCCGGGACTAGTCCAGATACGCAGTATTTT,TRBD2,TRBJ2-3,TRBV9,NA
CASSPTSSYEQFF,TGTGCCAGCAGTCCAACTAGCAGCTATGAGCAGTTCTTC,NA,TRBJ2-1,TRBV6-5,NA
CASSFGRGNEKLFF,TGTGCCAGCAGCTTTGGCAGGGGAAATGAAAAACTGTTTTTT,NA,TRBJ1-4,TRBV7-9,once
CASSSLVSYEQYF,TGTGCCAGCAGTTCACTAGTATCCTACGAGCAGTACTTC,NA,TRBJ2-7,TRBV28,NA
CASSVGTGAYSEAFF,TGTGCCAGCAGCGTCGGGACAGGGGCGTACTCTGAAGCTTTCTTT,TRBD1,TRBJ1-1,TRBV9,NA
CASSQARLAGAGETQYF,TGCGCCAGCAGCCAGGCTAGACTAGCGGGGGCGGGAGAGACCCAGTACTTC,TRBD2,TRBJ2-5,TRBV4-1,NA
CSVRTGVNTGELFF,TGCAGCGTGAGGACAGGCGTAAACACCGGGGAGCTGTTTTTT,TRBD1,TRBJ2-2,TRBV29-1,NA
CASSSGQGSSPLHF,TGTGCCAGCAGCTCCGGACAGGGTAGTTCACCCCTCCACTTT,TRBD1,TRBJ1-6,TRBV7-6,NA
CASSVFGVGTGAFEQYF,TGTGCCAGCAGTGTTTTTGGAGTTGGAACAGGCGCCTTCGAGCAGTACTTC,NA,TRBJ2-7,TRBV2,NA
CASLRDMGTDTQYF,TGTGCCAGCCTCCGGGACATGGGTACAGATACGCAGTATTTT,NA,TRBJ2-3,TRBV6-6,NA
CASSETGYEQYF,TGTGCCAGCAGTGAAACAGGGTACGAGCAGTACTTC,NA,TRBJ2-7,TRBV6-1,NA
CASSAVQGSTDTQYF,TGTGCCAGCAGCGCCGTACAGGGGAGCACAGATACGCAGTATTTT,TRBD1,TRBJ2-3,TRBV9,NA
CASSPSAREGMNTEAFF,TGTGCCAGCAGCCCCTCCGCCCGGGAGGGGATGAACACTGAAGCTTTCTTT,NA,TRBJ1-1,TRBV9,NA
CASSGPGATNEKLFF,TGTGCCAGCAGCGGTCCAGGTGCAACTAATGAAAAACTGTTTTTT,NA,TRBJ1-4,TRBV9,NA
CASSVEGGSYNEQFF,TGTGCCAGCAGCGTAGAAGGGGGCTCTTACAATGAGCAGTTCTTC,TRBD1,TRBJ2-1,TRBV9,NA
CASSLGQGDYGYTF,TGTGCCAGCAGTCTGGGACAGGGTGACTATGGCTACACCTTC,TRBD1,TRBJ1-2,TRBV6-6,NA
CASSRGPGELFF,TGTGCCAGTAGTAGGGGGCCCGGGGAGCTGTTTTTT,NA,TRBJ2-2,TRBV19,NA
CASSPSLAGVTDTQYF,TGTGCCAGTAGTCCCAGCCTAGCGGGGGTCACAGATACGCAGTATTTT,TRBD2,TRBJ2-3,TRBV19,NA
CASRGQGVPYEQYF,TGTGCCAGCAGGGGACAGGGGGTCCCCTACGAGCAGTACTTC,TRBD1,TRBJ2-7,TRBV2,once
CASSLFLLSGQGAPSTDTQYF,TGTGCCAGCAGTTTATTCCTACTCTCGGGACAGGGGGCCCCGAGCACAGATACGCAGTATTTT,TRBD1,TRBJ2-3,TRBV27,NA
CASSLELNYNEQFF,TGCGCCAGCAGCTTGGAACTTAATTACAATGAGCAGTTCTTC,NA,TRBJ2-1,TRBV5-1,NA
CASSLTGYSNQPQHF,TGTGCCAGCAGTCTAACAGGGTATAGCAATCAGCCCCAGCATTTT,NA,TRBJ1-5,TRBV27,NA
CASRPWGEHQPQHF,TGTGCCAGCAGGCCCTGGGGGGAACATCAGCCCCAGCATTTT,NA,TRBJ1-5,TRBV6-6,NA
CASSQESAGEHTQYF,TGTGCCAGCAGCCAAGAGTCCGCGGGGGAACATACGCAGTATTTT,TRBD2,TRBJ2-3,TRBV4-2,NA
CASTRQGPTGELFF,TGTGCCAGCACGCGACAGGGGCCCACCGGGGAGCTGTTTTTT,TRBD1,TRBJ2-2,TRBV6-5,NA
CASGLALIGVIEAFF,TGTGCTAGTGGTTTGGCCCTGATTGGAGTCATTGAAGCTTTCTTT,NA,TRBJ1-1,TRBV12-5,NA
CAWSLGQASFMGSPQHF,TGTGCCTGGAGTTTAGGACAGGCGTCCTTCATGGGTTCGCCCCAGCATTTT,TRBD1,TRBJ1-5,TRBV30,NA
CSVAGTGGQETQYF,TGCAGCGTGGCTGGGACAGGGGGGCAAGAGACCCAGTACTTC,TRBD1,TRBJ2-5,TRBV29-1,NA
CASSQAPRGGDTQYF,TGCGCCAGCAGCCAAGCCCCCAGAGGGGGAGATACGCAGTATTTT,NA,TRBJ2-3,TRBV4-1,NA
CSAILGQGYGYTF,TGCAGCGCGATTCTCGGACAGGGGTATGGCTACACCTTC,TRBD1,TRBJ1-2,TRBV29-1,NA
CASSVNPSGGALANEQFF,TGTGCCAGCAGCGTCAATCCTAGCGGGGGGGCATTGGCAAATGAGCAGTTCTTC,TRBD2,TRBJ2-1,TRBV9,NA
CASSPGNYGYTF,TGTGCCAGCAGCCCGGGAAACTATGGCTACACCTTC,NA,TRBJ1-2,TRBV6-5,NA
CASNSGRGRDSNQPQHF,TGTGCCAGCAACTCGGGTCGCGGCAGGGATAGCAATCAGCCCCAGCATTTT,NA,TRBJ1-5,TRBV5-6,NA
CASSVGQGAGGYTF,TGTGCCAGCAGCGTAGGACAGGGGGCAGGTGGCTACACCTTC,TRBD1,TRBJ1-2,TRBV9,few
CAWGAGGNQDTQYF,TGTGCCTGGGGTGCAGGGGGCAATCAAGATACGCAGTATTTT,TRBD1,TRBJ2-3,TRBV30,once
CATSPGGTEAFF,TGTGCCACCAGTCCCGGGGGGACTGAAGCTTTCTTT,NA,TRBJ1-1,TRBV15,NA
CASSETGTASGNTIYF,TGTGCCAGCAGTGAAACGGGGACAGCCTCTGGAAACACCATATATTTT,TRBD1,TRBJ1-3,TRBV6-1,NA
CASSPPGLAGITGELFF,TGTGCCAGCTCACCACCGGGACTAGCGGGAATAACCGGGGAGCTGTTTTTT,TRBD2,TRBJ2-2,TRBV18,NA
CASNPRTSYEQYF,TGTGCCAGCAATCCCAGGACATCATACGAGCAGTACTTC,NA,TRBJ2-7,TRBV2,NA
CASRSAGLEHEQYF,TGTGCCAGCAGGTCCGCGGGACTAGAGCACGAGCAGTACTTC,TRBD2,TRBJ2-7,TRBV6-5,NA
CASSWAPGQENEQYF,TGTGCCAGCAGCTGGGCCCCGGGACAGGAGAACGAGCAGTACTTC,TRBD1,TRBJ2-7,TRBV5-6,NA
CASSPWIAGYSYEQYF,TGTGCCAGCAGCCCCTGGATAGCGGGCTACTCCTACGAGCAGTACTTC,TRBD2,TRBJ2-7,TRBV7-2,NA
CASSFRGGTEAFF,TGTGCCAGCAGTTTTCGGGGAGGGACTGAAGCTTTCTTT,NA,TRBJ1-1,TRBV28,few
CAISAQREHTDTQYF,TGTGCCATCAGTGCTCAGCGCGAACACACAGATACGCAGTATTTT,NA,TRBJ2-3,TRBV10-3,NA
CASSVVVPPDTQYF,TGTGCCAGCAGCGTAGTCGTCCCCCCAGATACGCAGTATTTT,NA,TRBJ2-3,TRBV9,NA
CASSPPGQAGGELFF,TGTGCCAGCTCACCCCCGGGACAGGCAGGCGGGGAGCTGTTTTTT,TRBD1,TRBJ2-2,TRBV18,NA
CASSQPGTSSYNEQFF,TGTGCCAGCAGCCAGCCCGGGACTAGCTCCTACAATGAGCAGTTCTTC,TRBD2,TRBJ2-1,TRBV14,NA
CASSQGGTPSGANVLTF,TGCGCCAGCAGTCAGGGGGGAACTCCCTCTGGGGCCAACGTCCTGACTTTC,NA,TRBJ2-6,TRBV5-1,NA
CASSPIQGMNTEAFF,TGTGCCAGCAGTCCAATACAGGGGATGAACACTGAAGCTTTCTTT,TRBD1,TRBJ1-1,TRBV27,NA